This is a list of T cell receptor beta chains from one sample in a study of T cell changes during pregnancy in multiple sclerosis. This table comes from immunoSEQ multiplex PCR, and its TCRdb copy is limited to in-frame clones, with some not included. The sample contains about 36,000 clones, around 91% of which appear only once. Sequenced here: CD4+ T cells from peripheral blood mononuclear cells, sampled in the second trimester of pregnancy. All receptors derive from a female donor in good health, enrolled as a control in a pregnancy study. Both conserved end residues are part of each CDR3. The D gene is left open where the match is weak.

D gene: .; J gene: TRBJ2-7; V gene: TRBV28; CDR3 protein: CASSGRGYEQYF; CDR3 DNA: TGTGCCAGCTCCGGTAGGGGCTACGAGCAGTACTTC
D gene: .; J gene: TRBJ2-3; V gene: TRBV19; CDR3 protein: CASSNTGFTADTQYF; CDR3 DNA: TGTGCCAGTAGTAACACCGGGTTCACCGCAGATACGCAGTATTTT
D gene: .; J gene: TRBJ1-1; V gene: TRBV7-6; CDR3 protein: CASSSQEGTEAFF; CDR3 DNA: TGTGCCAGCAGCAGTCAAGAGGGCACTGAAGCTTTCTTT
D gene: .; J gene: TRBJ1-3; V gene: TRBV9; CDR3 protein: CASSVNDYSGNTIYF; CDR3 DNA: TGTGCCAGCAGCGTGAACGACTACTCTGGAAACACCATATATTTT
D gene: TRBD2; J gene: TRBJ2-1; V gene: TRBV27; CDR3 protein: CASSLVTSGGSSYNEQFF; CDR3 DNA: TGTGCCAGCAGTTTAGTGACTAGCGGGGGGAGCTCCTACAATGAGCAGTTCTTC
D gene: TRBD1; J gene: TRBJ1-6; V gene: TRBV7-3; CDR3 protein: CASSPGTANSPLHF; CDR3 DNA: TGTGCCAGCAGCCCAGGGACAGCTAATTCACCCCTCCACTTT
D gene: TRBD2; J gene: TRBJ2-7; V gene: TRBV6-5; CDR3 protein: CASSYGVGAGSYEQYF; CDR3 DNA: TGTGCCAGCAGTTACGGGGTTGGAGCGGGGTCCTACGAGCAGTACTTC
D gene: .; J gene: TRBJ2-1; V gene: TRBV28; CDR3 protein: CASSLPPYNEQFF; CDR3 DNA: TGTGCCAGCAGTTTACCCCCATACAATGAGCAGTTCTTC
D gene: .; J gene: TRBJ2-3; V gene: TRBV5-1; CDR3 protein: CASHQTAPTDTQYF; CDR3 DNA: TGCGCCAGCCACCAGACAGCACCCACAGATACGCAGTATTTT
D gene: .; J gene: TRBJ2-7; V gene: TRBV7-9; CDR3 protein: CASSSTPGMGEQYF; CDR3 DNA: TGTGCCAGCAGCTCGACCCCAGGGATGGGAGAGCAGTACTTC
D gene: TRBD1; J gene: TRBJ2-7; V gene: TRBV27; CDR3 protein: CASSRTGVRSYEQYF; CDR3 DNA: TGTGCCAGCAGCCGGACAGGGGTCCGCTCCTACGAGCAGTACTTC